This T cell receptor beta chain was captured by sequencing in a study of T cell responses to AZD1222 COVID-19 vaccine. The protocol was immunoSEQ multiplex PCR, while the TCRdb copy is restricted to in-frame clones and leaves out a portion. The sample has some 150,000 clones, approximately 85% seen once. The CDR3 spans 14 residues. V dropped 0 bases and J dropped 5 bases, with 9 bases sitting between them. Germline V CDR1 and CDR2: SGHRS, YFSETQ. The origin of this receptor is an adult who received the MenACWY meningococcal vaccine as a control. V and J are TRBV5-1 and TRBJ2-1, with a possible D match to TRBD2 (5 bases). The sequenced sample was peripheral blood, obtained 28 days after the second dose of the MenACWY control vaccine. CDR3 region: CASSLVTIDNEQFF. The CDR3, as DNA: TGCGCCAGCAGCTTGGTGACTATCGACAATGAGCAGTTCTTC. The variable domain in full, completed from reference TRBV5-1 and TRBJ2-1, reads KAGVTQTPRYLIKTRGQQVTLSCSPISGHRSVSWYQQTPGQGLQFLFEYFSETQRNKGNFPGRFSGRQFSNSRSEMNVSTLELGDSALYLCASSLVTIDNEQFFGPGTRLTVL.